Each of the 27 T cell receptor beta chains below was sequenced from the same sample in a study of blood T cell repertoires in COVID-19. Here immunoSEQ multiplex PCR was the method, and the copy in TCRdb shows in-frame clones only, minus some. The data show about 160,000 clones, roughly 80% seen once. Sequencing input: peripheral blood. These receptor sequences come from a woman aged 40 to 49 with COVID-19, enrolled during active disease.

The rearrangement uses TRBV18 and TRBJ2-2; perhaps TRBD1 as D (5 bases). The V end lost 3 bases, the J end lost 0 bases, and 5 bases lay between the germline ends. The germline V gene encodes CDR1 KGHSH and CDR2 LQKENI. The CDR3 extends over 14 amino acids. CDR3: CASSPTANTGELFF. The CDR3 nucleotides are TGTGCCAGCTCACCGACAGCGAACACCGGGGAGCTGTTTTTT.

J is TRBJ2-5 and V is TRBV4-1; the match to TRBD1 covers 7 bases. This CDR3 is built from 14 residues. The germline V gene has CDR1 MGHRA and CDR2 YSYEKL. V lost 3 bases to trimming and J lost 4 bases; unmatched junction nucleotides: 5. The CDR3 is CASSQAGGVETQYF. The DNA of the CDR3 is TGCGCCAGCAGCCAGGCAGGGGGTGTAGAGACCCAGTACTTC.

The chain combines TRBV27 with TRBJ2-1, with 7 bases lining up with TRBD2. Germline loops: CDR1 MNHEY, CDR2 SMNVEV (reference sequence). J lost 0 bases, V lost 7 bases, and 9 bases had no gene match. This CDR3 contains 16 residues. The CDR3 here is CASTPSAGDSYNEQFF. In DNA, the CDR3 is TGTGCCAGCACCCCCTCCGCGGGAGACTCCTACAATGAGCAGTTCTTC.

The chain joins TRBV7-9 to TRBJ2-3; 9 nucleotides line up with TRBD2. V lost 5 bases and J lost 4; bases outside the gene matches: 10. Germline V gene sequence: CDR1 SEHNR, CDR2 FQNEAQ (reference sequence). The length of the CDR3 is 16 residues. For the CDR3, the DNA is TGTGCCAGCAGCCCCCCGGGACTAGCAGTCTCAGATACGCAGTATTTT. Amino acid sequence: CASSPPGLAVSDTQYF. Filled out from reference TRBV7-9 and TRBJ2-3, the complete variable domain reads DTGVSQNPRHKITKRGQNVTFRCDPISEHNRLYWYRQTLGQGPEFLTYFQNEAQLEKSRLLSDRFSAERPKGSFSTLEIQRTEQGDSAMYLCASSPPGLAVSDTQYFGPGTRLTVL.

The CDR3 region is CATSRAVGTGELFF. CDR3 DNA sequence: TGTGCCACCAGCAGAGCCGTCGGCACCGGGGAGCTGTTTTTT. V and J are TRBV15 and TRBJ2-2; the D is unclear. V lost 1 base to trimming and J lost 4 bases, with 7 bases between them. The CDR3 sequence is 14 residues long. CDR1 LNHNV and CDR2 YYDKDF come from the germline V gene (reference sequence).

CDR3: CASRKRDPPYNEQFF. The CDR3 bases are TGTGCCAGCAGGAAGCGGGACCCCCCTTACAATGAGCAGTTCTTC. This chain links TRBV6-5 with TRBJ2-1, with TRBD2 matching 7 bases. CDR3 length: 15 residues. Trimming removed 6 bases from V and 4 bases from J; junction bases left unmatched: 9. CDR1 is MNHEY, CDR2 SVGAGI, per germline.

V usage is TRBV24-1 and J usage is TRBJ1-5; no clear D gene. The V and J ends lost 4 bases and 2 bases respectively, with 2 bases between them. Germline-derived CDR1 and CDR2 are KGHDR and SFDVKD. This CDR3 spans 12 amino acids. This CDR3 is CATSDGNQPQHF. The CDR3 bases are TGTGCCACCAGTGACGGCAATCAGCCCCAGCATTTT.

The chain recombines TRBV4-1 with TRBJ2-5; D is perhaps TRBD1 (5 bases). The germline V gene encodes CDR1 MGHRA and CDR2 YSYEKL. The CDR3 is 16 residues long. V was shortened by 0 bases and J by 4 bases, with 15 bases between the two germline ends. The CDR3 region is CASSQDLAGNRETQYF. The CDR3 nucleotides read TGCGCCAGCAGCCAAGATTTGGCAGGGAACCGAGAGACCCAGTACTTC.

V and J are TRBV3-1 (or the pseudogene TRBV3-2) and TRBJ2-5; tentatively, D is TRBD2 (5 bases). Trimming left V 1 base short and J 1 base short, with 10 bases between. The CDR3 is 15 residues long. Per germline, CDR1 LGHDT and CDR2 YNNKEL (reference sequence). CDR3 loop: CASSQVLGAQETQYF. The CDR3 nucleotides are TGTGCCAGCAGCCAAGTGTTGGGAGCCCAAGAGACCCAGTACTTC.

This sequence joins TRBV5-1 and TRBJ1-4; D perhaps matches TRBD1 (5 bases). The germline gives CDR1 SGHRS, CDR2 YFSETQ. CDR3 size: 14 residues. V lost 4 bases and J lost 4, with 11 bases in between. CDR3 bases: TGCGCCAGCAGCCGTGGACACGGTAATGAAAAACTGTTTTTT. Its protein product is CASSRGHGNEKLFF.

The chain couples TRBV18 to TRBJ1-1, with TRBD1 as a possible D gene (5 bases). This CDR3 is built from 15 residues. The germline V and J ends were trimmed by 5 bases and 1 base, with 14 bases remaining between them. The V gene's germline CDR1 is KGHSH and CDR2 LQKENI. The CDR3 DNA follows: TGTGCCAGCTCAGTCCGACAGCAACGGAACACTGAAGCTTTCTTT. Translation: CASSVRQQRNTEAFF.

The chain couples TRBV13 to TRBJ2-7, with 8 nucleotides matching TRBD2. Germline V gene sequence: CDR1 PRHDT, CDR2 FYEKMQ (reference sequence). The junction had 3 bases not matched to a gene; V was cut back by 0 bases and J by 2 bases. This CDR3 is built from 15 residues. The DNA for the CDR3 is TGTGCCAGCAGCTTAGGCCCGGGGGGGACCTACGAGCAGTACTTC. Translation: CASSLGPGGTYEQYF.

The V gene is TRBV5-1, the J gene TRBJ2-6; TRBD1 agrees at 7 bases. CDR1 and CDR2 (germline): SGHRS, YFSETQ. V trimming: 4 bases; J trimming: 0 bases; junction bases outside the gene matches: 10. This CDR3 has 18 amino acids. DNA of the CDR3: TGCGCCAGCAGCGCGTGGTCAGGGGGAGTCTCTGGGGCCAACGTCCTGACTTTC. It yields the protein CASSAWSGGVSGANVLTF.

The genes are TRBV7-3 and TRBJ2-5; tentatively, D is TRBD2 (5 bases). Looked up from germline, CDR1 is SGHTA and CDR2 is FQGTGA. The CDR3 covers 14 residues. The V end was cut by 3 bases, the J end by 5 bases, with 13 bases between. The CDR3 here is CASSLGSRGETQYF. CDR3 nucleotide sequence: TGTGCCAGCAGCTTGGGCTCCCGAGGGGAGACCCAGTACTTC. Full variable domain (outside the CDR3, taken from reference TRBV7-3 and TRBJ2-5): GAGVSQTPSNKVTEKGKYVELRCDPISGHTALYWYRQSLGQGPEFLIYFQGTGAADDSGLPNDRFFAVRPEGSVSTLKIQRTERGDSAVYLCASSLGSRGETQYFGPGTRLLVL.

CDR3 protein: CASSARLAGRPQTYEQYF. The CDR3 bases are TGTGCCAGCAGTGCCCGACTAGCGGGACGACCCCAAACCTACGAGCAGTACTTC. The rearrangement links TRBV6-1 to TRBJ2-7, with TRBD2 matching 11 bases. CDR1 and CDR2 from the germline V gene are MNHNS and SASEGT. The junction had 13 bases not matched to a gene; V was cut back by 4 bases and J by 2 bases. The CDR3 totals 18 residues.

V usage is TRBV6-2 or TRBV6-3 and J usage is TRBJ2-2; no definite D call. V was clipped by 6 bases and J by 0 bases, with 17 bases between them. The germline V gene has CDR1 MNHEY and CDR2 SVGEGT. The CDR3 consists of 17 residues. CDR3 coding DNA: TGTGCCAGCAGCCCTTCAGAAGCGAACTCGAACACCGGGGAGCTGTTTTTT. It is translated as CASSPSEANSNTGELFF.

V is TRBV7-2 and J is TRBJ2-7, with 9 nucleotides matching TRBD2. The CDR3 extends over 15 amino acids. Looked up from germline, CDR1 is SGHTA and CDR2 is FQGNSA. The V segment lost 5 bases and the J segment 4 bases; nucleotides outside the gene matches: 9. The CDR3 region is CASSLEFLAGYEQYF. The CDR3 coding sequence is TGTGCCAGCAGCCTGGAGTTTCTAGCGGGATACGAGCAGTACTTC.

The genes are TRBV9 and TRBJ2-7; 7 bases align to TRBD1. There are 14 residues in the CDR3. The V gene end was trimmed by 4 bases and the J gene end by 3 bases; junction bases not matched to a gene: 7. Germline V lookup: CDR1 SGDLS, CDR2 YYNGEE. The CDR3 bases are TGTGCCAGCAGCCCCCTGGGGACAGACTACGAGCAGTACTTC. Protein product: CASSPLGTDYEQYF.

This chain connects TRBV28 to TRBJ1-4; D perhaps matches TRBD1 (5 bases). This CDR3 contains 13 residues. CDR1 is MDHEN, CDR2 SYDVKM, per germline. Trimming removed 10 bases from V and 5 bases from J, with 14 bases in between. The CDR3 is CATSGTENEKLFF. CDR3 sequence (DNA): TGTGCCACATCCGGGACTGAGAATGAAAAACTGTTTTTT.

The chain joins TRBV2 to TRBJ1-1; D remains ambiguous. Germline V gene sequence: CDR1 SNHLY, CDR2 FYNNEI. This CDR3 region has 16 residues. V was clipped by 2 bases and J by 7 bases, with 20 bases between them. The CDR3 DNA is TGTGCCAGCAGTGAAATTACGCTGGGTCGAGGGCATGAAGCTTTCTTT. Translation gives CASSEITLGRGHEAFF.

The genes are TRBV3-1 (or the pseudogene TRBV3-2) and TRBJ2-3; 8 positions agree with TRBD2. With 2 bases clipped from V and 3 bases from J, the junction kept 13 bases outside the gene matches. The CDR3 extends over 18 amino acids. Per the germline V gene, CDR1 is LGHDT and CDR2 is YNNKEL (reference sequence). CDR3 amino acids: CASSQSYSGGLKTDTQYF. CDR3 bases: TGTGCCAGCAGCCAATCCTACAGCGGGGGCCTTAAGACAGATACGCAGTATTTT.

V is TRBV2 and J is TRBJ2-5; D may be TRBD1 (7 bases). Between the trimmed V and J ends, which lost 7 bases and 4 bases, there was a span of 16 bases. CDR3 length equals 14 residues. Per the germline V gene, CDR1 is SNHLY and CDR2 is FYNNEI. The CDR3 sequence is CASKRTQGGETQYF. The CDR3 nucleotides are TGTGCCAGCAAGAGGACGCAGGGGGGAGAGACCCAGTACTTC.

In DNA, the CDR3 is TGTGCCACTATGGACAGCAGCAATTCACCCCTCCACTTT. Its protein product is CATMDSSNSPLHF. This chain uses TRBV12-3 or TRBV12-4 with TRBJ1-6; a weak D match, TRBD1 (6 bases). V lost 10 bases and J 7 bases, leaving 14 bases between the germline ends. The CDR3 runs to 13 residues.

This clone was recorded a few times. At the DNA level, this CDR3 is encoded by other sequences in the same sample as well. V and J are TRBV5-1 and TRBJ2-7; 10 positions agree with TRBD1. CDR1 is SGHRS and CDR2 is YFSETQ in the germline V gene. J gave up 3 bases and V 4 bases, and 4 bases lay outside the gene matches. The CDR3 covers 14 residues. The CDR3 sequence: CASSSGQGDYEQYF. CDR3 in DNA: TGCGCCAGCAGCAGCGGACAGGGGGACTACGAGCAGTACTTC.

The CDR3 nucleotides are TGCGCCAGCAGTCCTGACAGACATCTAAAAGCTTTCTTT. It specifies CASSPDRHLKAFF. J is TRBJ1-1 and V is TRBV5-1; D might be TRBD1 (5 bases). This CDR3 is 13 amino acids long. Trimming pared 5 bases from V and 9 bases from J, leaving 17 bases between. The germline V gene encodes CDR1 SGHRS and CDR2 YFSETQ.

This chain uses TRBV6-5 with TRBJ2-1, with 11 bases fitting TRBD2. Germline loops: CDR1 MNHEY, CDR2 SVGAGI. The CDR3 has 15 amino acids. With 6 bases clipped from V and 2 bases from J, the junction kept 3 bases outside the gene matches. The CDR3 bases are TGTGCCAGCAGCCTTAGCGGGAGGGCCTACAATGAGCAGTTCTTC. Translation gives CASSLSGRAYNEQFF.

The gene calls are TRBV7-8 and TRBJ2-2; perhaps TRBD1 as D (6 bases). The CDR3 sequence is 16 residues long. Germline values: CDR1 SGHVS, CDR2 FQNEAQ. Trimming left V 5 bases short and J 5 bases short, with 18 bases between. As DNA, the CDR3 is TGTGCCAGCAGCAAAACCGGGACAATAGGGACCGGGGAGCTGTTTTTT. This gives the protein CASSKTGTIGTGELFF.